A selection of T cell receptor beta chains follows, all from one sample in a study of blood T cell repertoires in COVID-19. TCRdb's table, derived via immunoSEQ multiplex PCR, lists solely in-frame clones and lacks some. Of 250,000 to 300,000 clones in the sample, around four fifths were seen once. The sequenced sample consisted of peripheral blood. These TCRs come from a man aged 55 to 70 who had recovered from COVID-19. Each CDR3 is given with its conserved first and last residue. Each record gives: CDR3 length, clone size, J gene, D gene, V gene, CDR3 DNA, CDR3 protein. The D gene is left open where the match is weak. Where a row states a size, it is once, few, many or the class of an expanded clone; other rows omit it.

16 . TRBJ2-6 TRBD2 TRBV9 TGTGCCAGCAGCGCTAGCGGGGGGGCTGGGGCCAACGTCCTGACTTTC CASSASGGAGANVLTF
19 . TRBJ2-7 TRBD1 TRBV9 TGTGCCAGCAGCCAATTAGCATCCGGGACAGGGGGCCTTCAGGCCGAGCAGTACTTC CASSQLASGTGGLQAEQYF
15 . TRBJ2-3 TRBD2 TRBV9 TGTGCCAGCAGCGTACAGACTAGCTACACAGATACGCAGTATTTT CASSVQTSYTDTQYF
15 . TRBJ2-5 TRBD1 TRBV6-5 TGTGCCAGCAGTTACCAGGGGGCTGATTGGGAGACCCAGTACTTC CASSYQGADWETQYF
11 few TRBJ2-7 . TRBV5-1 TGCGCCAGCATGGGGGCGCGAGAGCAGTACTTC CASMGAREQYF
14 few TRBJ2-7 TRBD2 TRBV6-6 TGTGCCAGCAGTTCCGTGGGTGGGAGGGGCGAGCAGTACTTC CASSSVGGRGEQYF
15 once TRBJ1-5 . TRBV7-2 TGTGCCAGCAGCCTAAACAGGGCTAGCAATCAGCCCCAGCATTTT CASSLNRASNQPQHF
16 . TRBJ1-2 . TRBV19 TGTGCCAGTAGTATACAAGTGTCAGATCCCTACTATGGCTACACCTTC CASSIQVSDPYYGYTF
17 . TRBJ2-7 . TRBV21-1 TGTGCCAGCAGCGTAAGAGGGGGTCGGCTGTACGCCTACGAGCAGTACTTC CASSVRGGRLYAYEQYF
14 . TRBJ1-1 TRBD1 TRBV3-1/TRBV3-2 TGTGCCAGCAGCCCTACCCGGACAGGGGGGGGAGCTTTCTTT CASSPTRTGGGAFF
16 once TRBJ2-7 TRBD1 TRBV6-6 TGTGCCAGCGGCGAATCGGGGACAGGGCCGTCATACGAGCAGTACTTC CASGESGTGPSYEQYF
13 . TRBJ1-2 . TRBV3-1/TRBV3-2 TGTGCCAGCAGCCAAGGACATCGATACGGCTACACCTTC CASSQGHRYGYTF
14 . TRBJ1-2 . TRBV7-8 TGTGCCAGCAGCTTAGCGACAAAGAACTATGGCTACACCTTC CASSLATKNYGYTF
15 . TRBJ2-1 TRBD2 TRBV11-3 TGTGCCAGCAGCGAAAATAGCGGGAGTTTCCATGAGCAGTTCTTC CASSENSGSFHEQFF
15 . TRBJ2-7 . TRBV5-4 TGTGCCAGCAGCAGCCCAGCGAGGAGCTCCTACGAGCAGTACTTC CASSSPARSSYEQYF
15 . TRBJ1-2 TRBD1 TRBV6-5 TGTGCCAGCAGTTACTCGGCTGGACAGGGTGGCGGCTACACCTTC CASSYSAGQGGGYTF
15 . TRBJ2-7 . TRBV20-1 TGCAGTGCTAGTGGGGGAGCCTCTCAGAGCTACGAGCAGTACTTC CSASGGASQSYEQYF
13 . TRBJ1-2 . TRBV6-6 TGTGCCAGCAGTTATTCCCCCGGCTATGGCTACACCTTC CASSYSPGYGYTF
13 . TRBJ2-7 TRBD2 TRBV2 TGCGCTGGGCGGGCGGGGGTATCCTACGAGCAGTACTTC CAGRAGVSYEQYF
19 . TRBJ2-1 TRBD2 TRBV28 TGTGCCAGCAGCCACAGCGGGGGGAACTTACAATATAAGTACAATGAGCAGTTCTTC CASSHSGGNLQYKYNEQFF
14 . TRBJ1-4 . TRBV2 TGTGCCAGCAGTCCGAGTTCGGCTAATGAAAAACTGTTTTTT CASSPSSANEKLFF
12 . TRBJ2-6 . TRBV20-1 TGCAGTGCTAGTCTAGGGGCCAACGTCCTGACTTTC CSASLGANVLTF
15 . TRBJ1-2 . TRBV11-2 TGTGCCAGCAGCTTGTCCCGAGTGTCGCTATACGGCTACACCTTC CASSLSRVSLYGYTF
16 . TRBJ1-2 TRBD1 TRBV9 TGTGCCAGCAGCGTAGAGGGGACAGGGGTCGGCTATGGCTACACCTTC CASSVEGTGVGYGYTF
13 . TRBJ1-1 . TRBV14 TGTGCCAGCAGCCAGGAGGGGTTTTCTGAAGCTTTCTTT CASSQEGFSEAFF
16 once TRBJ2-5 TRBD2 TRBV15 TGTGCCACCAGCAGAGATTTTTCAGGAGCGGGGGAGACCCAGTACTTC CATSRDFSGAGETQYF
15 . TRBJ2-7 TRBD2 TRBV7-2 TGTGCCAGCAGCTTAGCCCCGCGGGGGGACTACGAGCAGTACTTC CASSLAPRGDYEQYF
16 . TRBJ2-2 TRBD2 TRBV28 TGTGCCAGCAGTTTAGCGATCGGACTAGTGACCGGGGAGCTGTTTTTT CASSLAIGLVTGELFF
14 . TRBJ2-7 TRBD1 TRBV7-9 TGTGCCAGCAGCCCGGGGACAGGACCCTACGAGCAGTACTTC CASSPGTGPYEQYF
14 . TRBJ2-5 TRBD2 TRBV10-3 TGTGCCACCGGCGCTAGCGGGAATGAAGAGACCCAGTACTTC CATGASGNEETQYF
14 . TRBJ2-1 . TRBV7-2 TGTGCCAGCAGCTTAGAACTCTCCTACAATGAGCAGTTCTTC CASSLELSYNEQFF